Sequencing of this T cell receptor (beta chain) was carried out in a study of shared clonotypes between healthy human individuals. The study's findings and limits: Only blood was sampled, and tissue TCR repertoires likely differ from blood ones. Depth of sequencing was expected to influence donor clonotype sharing.

Deep level was the assay's run setting. Measured with immunoSEQ multiplex PCR; TCRdb has only the in-frame clones, and not every one. Of nearly 500,000 clones in the sample, over 60% were seen once. The CDR3 covers 12 residues. Trimming cost V 0 bases and J 10 bases; bases outside gene matches: 5. Germline lookup yields CDR1 GTSNPN and CDR2 SVGIG (reference sequence). In unsorted samples, genomic DNA was obtained using 94 million or so PBMCs. This clone was counted only a few times. Its antigen remains unidentified. The chain employs TRBV30 and TRBJ2-7; 8 bases align to TRBD2. The sequence was obtained from a woman aged 40 to 50 in good health. Some clones in this sample may be carry-over from other donors' samples. The sample consisted of PBMCs. CDR3 sequence reads: CAWSVRGGPQYF. In nucleotides, the CDR3 is TGTGCCTGGAGTGTACGGGGGGGGCCCCAGTACTTC.